One sample yielded the 6 T cell receptor beta chains listed below, sequenced in a study of metastatic and nonmetastatic thyroid tumors. TCRdb re-processed the PCR reads through MiXCR. The sample lists roughly 36,000 clones, under 14% seen once, with approximately 15% in the top ten. No patient received treatment before thyroid surgery. The sample comprised blood. The receptors come from a female donor with papillary thyroid cancer or a benign thyroid nodule (not recorded which). Some clones in this sample may be carry-over from other donors' samples.

This clone has a count of ten or more. This chain joins TRBV30 and TRBJ2-7; a weak D match, TRBD1 (6 bases). Trimming shortened V by 5 bases and J by 3 bases, and 11 bases separated the two germline ends. CDR1 is GTSNPN and CDR2 is SVGIG in the germline V gene (reference sequence). This CDR3 is built from 12 residues. CDR3 loop: CAWDDRHYEQYF. The CDR3 nucleotides read TGTGCCTGGGATGACAGGCACTACGAGCAGTACTTC.

This clone showed up just a few times. V usage is TRBV15 and J usage is TRBJ1-2; 9 positions agree with TRBD1. V was pared by 1 base and J by 5 bases, with 2 bases of the junction left unmatched. The length of the CDR3 is 14 residues. Looked up from germline, CDR1 is LNHNV and CDR2 is YYDKDF (reference sequence). The CDR3 DNA is TGTGCCACCAGCAGAGGGACAGGGGATTATGGCTACACCTTC. Its translation is CATSRGTGDYGYTF.

This clone was recorded many times. The chain links TRBV19 to TRBJ1-1; TRBD1 agrees at 7 bases. Trimming at V came to 7 bases and at J to 1 base, leaving 6 bases not matched to a gene. CDR3 length equals 14 residues. Looked up from germline, CDR1 is LNHDA and CDR2 is SQIVND (reference sequence). The DNA for the CDR3 is TGTGCCAGTACCAAGGACAGGAGGAACACTGAAGCTTTCTTT. It specifies CASTKDRRNTEAFF.

This clone appeared many times. J is TRBJ2-1 and V is TRBV2; TRBD2 aligns across 9 bases. This CDR3 has 14 amino acids. The V gene's germline CDR1 is SNHLY and CDR2 FYNNEI. Trimming took 4 bases from V and 9 from J; bases not matched to a gene: 7. This chain's CDR3 is CASSVSGRSGEQFF. The CDR3 DNA sequence: TGTGCCAGCAGTGTTAGCGGGAGATCCGGTGAGCAGTTCTTC.

This clone was counted many times. The chain has TRBV11-2 and TRBJ2-1, with 14 bases lining up with TRBD2. The germline CDR1 and CDR2 sequences are SGHAT and FQNNGV. The V segment lost 1 base and the J segment 8 bases; nucleotides outside the gene matches: 4. There are 16 residues in the CDR3. The CDR3 spells CASSLVRTSGRYEQFF. CDR3 bases: TGTGCCAGCAGCTTAGTGAGGACTAGCGGGAGGTATGAGCAGTTCTTC.

By share of the sample, this clone is medium-sized. The chain employs TRBV6-2 or TRBV6-3 and TRBJ1-3; D may be TRBD1 (6 bases). V lost 4 bases, J lost 0 bases, and 13 bases lay in between. The CDR3 has 16 amino acids. CDR1 MNHEY and CDR2 SVGEGT come from the germline V gene. CDR3 loop: CASSSGTTSSGNTIYF. CDR3 DNA: TGTGCCAGCAGTTCCGGGACAACAAGCTCTGGAAACACCATATATTTT.